This TCR beta chain appears in the sequencing data of a study of TIL therapy for anti-PD-1-resistant metastatic lung cancer. Study-wide context: Median patient age was about 50, ranging 38-75 years. Study conclusions and caveats: TIL cultures after expansion showed higher clonality and lower diversity than baseline tumor (median about 6% vs 30%).

This clone was counted once. Its specificity is unknown. The immunoSEQ assay was v3. The method was immunoSEQ multiplex PCR; TCRdb's version includes in-frame clones alone and lacks a portion of them. This table has about 100,000 clones, just over 65% appearing once. V gave up 5 bases and J gave up 2 bases, with 11 bases separating them. The CDR3 extends over 14 amino acids. In germline, CDR1 is SGHTA, CDR2 FQGNSA. Time point noted: pre-treatment sample, taken before nivolumab and TIL therapy. Most excised metastases sampled were pleural nodules or supraclavicular lymph nodes. This sample comprised tumor tissue, obtained at baseline. The receptor was derived from a person between 25 and 80 years old with non-small cell lung cancer. V and J are TRBV7-2 and TRBJ2-3; the D is unclear. CDR3 in DNA: TGTGCCAGCAGCCCTAACCGAAACACAGATACGCAGTATTTT. Translating gives CASSPNRNTDTQYF. Filled out from reference TRBV7-2 and TRBJ2-3, the complete variable domain reads GAGVSQSPSNKVTEKGKDVELRCDPISGHTALYWYRQSLGQGLEFLIYFQGNSAPDKSGLPSDRFSAERTGGSVSTLTIQRTQQEDSAVYLCASSPNRNTDTQYFGPGTRLTVL.